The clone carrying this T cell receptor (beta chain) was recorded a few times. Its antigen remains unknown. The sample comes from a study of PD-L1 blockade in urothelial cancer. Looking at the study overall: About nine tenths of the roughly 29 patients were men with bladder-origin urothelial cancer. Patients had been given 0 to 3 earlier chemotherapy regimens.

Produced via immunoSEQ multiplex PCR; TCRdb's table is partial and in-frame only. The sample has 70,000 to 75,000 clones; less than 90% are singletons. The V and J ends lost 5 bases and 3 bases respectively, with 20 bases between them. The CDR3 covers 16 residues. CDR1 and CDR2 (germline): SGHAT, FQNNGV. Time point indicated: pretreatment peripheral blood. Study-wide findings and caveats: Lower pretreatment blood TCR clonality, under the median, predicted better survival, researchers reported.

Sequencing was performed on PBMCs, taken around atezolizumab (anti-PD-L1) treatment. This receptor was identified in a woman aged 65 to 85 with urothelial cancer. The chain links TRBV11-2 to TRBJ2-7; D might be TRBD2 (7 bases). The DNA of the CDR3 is TGTGCCAGCAGCCGCCTAGGGGGGGGGCAACTCTACGAGCAGTACTTC. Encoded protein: CASSRLGGGQLYEQYF. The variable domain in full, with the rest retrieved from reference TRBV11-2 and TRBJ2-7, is EAGVAQSPRYKIIEKRQSVAFWCNPISGHATLYWYQQILGQGPKLLIQFQNNGVVDDSQLPKDRFSAERLKGVDSTLKIQPAKLEDSAVYLCASSRLGGGQLYEQYFGPGTRLTVT.